What follows are 20 T cell receptor beta chains derived from one specimen sequenced in a study of shared clonotypes between healthy human individuals. TCRdb's copy holds only in-frame clones and misses some; the assay was immunoSEQ multiplex PCR. Among approximately 500,000 clones listed, over 60% were seen once. The sample taken for sequencing was PBMCs. The receptor source for this set is a woman aged 35 to 49 in good health. Some clones in this sample may be carry-over from other donors' samples.

The V call is TRBV29-1, the J call TRBJ1-3, with D uncertain. The V end lost 2 bases, the J end lost 0 bases, and 5 bases lay between the germline ends. Germline CDR1 and CDR2: SQVTM and ANQGSEA. There are 13 residues in the CDR3. Written as DNA, the CDR3 is TGCAGCGTTGAACCCCCCTCTGGAAACACCATATATTTT. It translates to CSVEPPSGNTIYF.

A single count supports this clone. In DNA form, the CDR3 reads TGCAGCGTTGAACCCACCGCCTACGAGCAGTACTTC. Its translation is CSVEPTAYEQYF. The V call is TRBV29-1, the J call TRBJ2-7, with D hard to call. The CDR3 loop spans 12 amino acids. The germline CDR1 and CDR2 sequences are SQVTM and ANQGSEA. V lost 2 bases and J 2 bases, leaving 7 bases between the germline ends.

J is TRBJ2-3 and V is TRBV30; 7 nucleotides match TRBD2. Germline V gives CDR1 GTSNPN, CDR2 SVGIG (reference sequence). The CDR3 extends over 13 amino acids. With V trimmed by 5 bases and J by 5 bases, 7 bases remained unmatched. CDR3 bases: TGTGCCTGGGAGGCGGGAGCGAAAGATACGCAGTATTTT. Translation gives CAWEAGAKDTQYF.

The genes are TRBV6-5 and TRBJ2-1; the match to TRBD2 covers 7 bases. V shed 8 bases and J 6 bases; nucleotides not matched to a gene: 10. Germline-derived CDR1 and CDR2 are MNHEY and SVGAGI. The CDR3 extends over 14 amino acids. The CDR3: CASSWGGRLNEQFF. CDR3 nucleotides: TGTGCCAGCTCCTGGGGGGGTAGACTCAATGAGCAGTTCTTC.

The chain employs TRBV29-1 and TRBJ2-7, with 12 positions matching TRBD2. The CDR3 contains 13 residues. The trim removed 6 bases at V and 4 bases at J, leaving 4 bases unmatched. Germline values: CDR1 SQVTM, CDR2 ANQGSEA. CDR3 in amino acids: CSVGTSGRYEQYF. The CDR3 bases are TGCAGCGTCGGTACTAGCGGGAGGTACGAGCAGTACTTC.

The chain is built from TRBV13 and TRBJ2-3, with TRBD2 matching over 7 bases. The CDR3 spans 15 residues. Germline V lookup: CDR1 PRHDT, CDR2 FYEKMQ (reference sequence). The V segment lost 3 bases and the J segment 1 base; nucleotides outside the gene matches: 4. The chain's CDR3 is CASSFRGVGTDTQYF. CDR3 nucleotides: TGTGCCAGCAGCTTCCGGGGGGTGGGCACAGATACGCAGTATTTT. The full variable domain, in which reference TRBV13 and TRBJ2-3 provide the parts outside the CDR3, is AAGVIQSPRHLIKEKRETATLKCYPIPRHDTVYWYQQGPGQDPQFLISFYEKMQSDKGSIPDRFSAQQFSDYHSELNMSSLELGDSALYFCASSFRGVGTDTQYFGPGTRLTVL.

This clone was observed a single time. The chain combines TRBV12-2 with TRBJ1-5. TRBV12-2 is a documented pseudogene. The CDR3 is 13 residues long. The CDR3 here is CASRLEDGQPQHF. CDR3 bases: TGTGCAAGTCGCTTAGAGGATGGGCAGCCCCAGCATTTT.

The chain links TRBV7-9 to TRBJ1-1; D unclear. The CDR3 totals 12 residues. Deletions cut 1 base from V and 8 bases from J, with 8 bases between. CDR1 is SEHNR and CDR2 is FQNEAQ in the germline V gene (reference sequence). The CDR3 here is CASSLVSREAFF. For the CDR3, the DNA is TGTGCCAGCAGCTTAGTCTCCAGGGAAGCTTTCTTT.

The V and J genes are TRBV28 and TRBJ1-5; TRBD1 aligns across 7 bases. Germline loops: CDR1 MDHEN, CDR2 SYDVKM. Trimming cost V 4 bases and J 4 bases; bases outside gene matches: 7. The CDR3 sequence is 15 residues long. CDR3 residues: CASSSPAGGNQPQHF. CDR3 sequence (DNA): TGTGCCAGCAGTTCCCCTGCAGGGGGAAATCAGCCCCAGCATTTT.

J is TRBJ2-4 and V is TRBV10-1; D is undetermined. Between the trimmed V and J ends, which lost 3 bases and 0 bases, there was a span of 12 bases. CDR1 is WNHNN and CDR2 is SYGVQD in the germline V gene (reference sequence). The CDR3 is 16 amino acids. CDR3 DNA sequence: TGCGCCAGCAGTGAATTTAGGGATCTAGCCAAAAACATTCAGTACTTC. Its translation: CASSEFRDLAKNIQYF.

The sample holds one count of this clone. V gene TRBV15 combines with J gene TRBJ2-3, with unresolved D. Trimming removed 1 base at V and 0 bases at J, with 5 bases between. The V gene's germline CDR1 is LNHNV and CDR2 YYDKDF (reference sequence). CDR3 length: 14 amino acids. CDR3 nucleotide sequence: TGTGCCACCAGCAGAGTGCAGAGCACAGATACGCAGTATTTT. This encodes CATSRVQSTDTQYF.

The genes are TRBV27 and TRBJ2-5; 9 bases are a match to TRBD1. The CDR3 totals 17 residues. Germline V gene sequence: CDR1 MNHEY, CDR2 SMNVEV (reference sequence). The J segment lost 5 bases and the V segment lost 1 base, leaving 11 bases of the junction unmatched. The CDR3 is CASSLFRDRVKFETQYF. CDR3 DNA sequence: TGTGCCAGCAGTTTATTCCGGGACAGGGTAAAATTTGAGACCCAGTACTTC.

The rearrangement uses TRBV15 and TRBJ1-4; D not certain. V lost 0 bases and J 5 bases, leaving 10 bases between the germline ends. CDR3 length equals 15 residues. Germline CDR1 LNHNV, CDR2 YYDKDF (reference sequence). The CDR3 here is CATSREGLENEKLFF. The DNA for the CDR3 is TGTGCCACCAGCAGAGAGGGTCTGGAGAATGAAAAACTGTTTTTT. The whole variable domain, remainder taken from reference TRBV15 and TRBJ1-4, is DAMVIQNPRYQVTQFGKPVTLSCSQTLNHNVMYWYQQKSSQAPKLLFHYYDKDFNNEADTPDNFQSRRPNTSFCFLDIRSPGLGDTAMYLCATSREGLENEKLFFGSGTQLSVL.

The genes are TRBV28 and TRBJ1-2, with 10 bases that match TRBD1. V was pared by 7 bases and J by 7 bases, with 12 bases of the junction left unmatched. Germline V gene lookup returns CDR1 MDHEN and CDR2 SYDVKM. CDR3 size: 15 residues. CDR3 in amino acids: CASIEGDRGFRGYTF. The DNA for the CDR3 is TGTGCCAGCATAGAGGGGGACAGGGGATTTCGTGGCTACACCTTC.

This chain uses TRBV9 with TRBJ2-3; the match to TRBD2 covers 9 bases. The V gene end was trimmed by 0 bases and the J gene end by 6 bases; junction bases not matched to a gene: 11. This CDR3 has 17 amino acids. Germline V gives CDR1 SGDLS, CDR2 YYNGEE. The CDR3 DNA follows: TGTGCCAGCAGCGTAGGGTTAGGGAGCGGGAGGCCTGATACGCAGTATTTT. As protein: CASSVGLGSGRPDTQYF.

The rearrangement links TRBV15 to TRBJ1-1; possible D gene TRBD1, 5 bases. Per the germline V gene, CDR1 is LNHNV and CDR2 is YYDKDF (reference sequence). The CDR3 sequence is 16 residues long. Trimming removed 2 bases at V and 5 bases at J, with 18 bases between. The CDR3 nucleotides are TGTGCCACCAGCAGAATGGGGACCCGGGGGAAAACTGAAGCTTTCTTT. Translated, it gives CATSRMGTRGKTEAFF.

In its sample, this clone was seen a few times. The genes are TRBV30 and TRBJ1-5; D is perhaps TRBD1 (5 bases). Germline V gives CDR1 GTSNPN, CDR2 SVGIG (reference sequence). Trimming stripped 2 bases from V and 3 bases from J, with 11 bases between. CDR3 size: 14 residues. CDR3 sequence reads: CAWSIRDLNQPQHF. CDR3 bases: TGTGCCTGGAGTATCCGGGACCTCAATCAGCCCCAGCATTTT.

The CDR3 here is CASSQGLAGTCEQYF. The DNA of the CDR3 is TGCGCCAGCAGCCAGGGACTAGCGGGAACCTGCGAGCAGTACTTC. The V and J genes are TRBV4-3 and TRBJ2-7, with 13 bases identical to TRBD2. The CDR3 contains 15 residues. The germline V gene has CDR1 LGHNA and CDR2 YSLEER. V lost 3 bases and J lost 6; bases outside the gene matches: 5.

This chain uses TRBV6-5 with TRBJ2-2, with no clear D. In germline, CDR1 is MNHEY, CDR2 SVGAGI. The CDR3 totals 12 residues. The ends were cut back, 8 bases at V and 6 bases at J, with 10 bases in the middle. The CDR3 DNA reads as TGTGCCAGCGCATTTGGATCCGGGGAGCTGTTTTTT. It specifies CASAFGSGELFF.

The chain uses TRBV7-9 and TRBJ2-2; D unresolved. The CDR3 spans 17 residues. The V gene's germline CDR1 is SEHNR and CDR2 FQNEAQ (reference sequence). V lost 5 bases, J lost 3 bases, and 19 bases lay in between. As DNA, the CDR3 is TGTGCCAGCAGCCAACCCCTCAAGACGGCTGACACCGGGGAGCTGTTTTTT. It is translated as CASSQPLKTADTGELFF.